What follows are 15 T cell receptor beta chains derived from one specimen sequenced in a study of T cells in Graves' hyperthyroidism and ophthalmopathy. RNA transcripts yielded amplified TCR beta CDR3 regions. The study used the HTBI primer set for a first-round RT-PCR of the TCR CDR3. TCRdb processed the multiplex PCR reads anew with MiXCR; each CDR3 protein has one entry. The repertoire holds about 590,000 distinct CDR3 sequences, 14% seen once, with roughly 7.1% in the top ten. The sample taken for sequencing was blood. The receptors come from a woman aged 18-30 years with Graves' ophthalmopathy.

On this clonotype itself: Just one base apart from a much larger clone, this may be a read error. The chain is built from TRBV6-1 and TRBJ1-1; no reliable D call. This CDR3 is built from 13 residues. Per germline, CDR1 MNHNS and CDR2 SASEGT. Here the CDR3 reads CAGSHEVNTEAFF. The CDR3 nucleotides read TGTGCCGGCAGCCACGAGGTGAACACTGAAGCTTTCTTT.

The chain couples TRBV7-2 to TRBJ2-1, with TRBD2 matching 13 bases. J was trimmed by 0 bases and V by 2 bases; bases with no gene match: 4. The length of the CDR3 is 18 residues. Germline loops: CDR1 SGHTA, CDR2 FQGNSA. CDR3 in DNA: TGTGCCAGCAGCTTAACTCGGACTAGCGGGAGCTCCTACAATGAGCAGTTCTTC. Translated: CASSLTRTSGSSYNEQFF.

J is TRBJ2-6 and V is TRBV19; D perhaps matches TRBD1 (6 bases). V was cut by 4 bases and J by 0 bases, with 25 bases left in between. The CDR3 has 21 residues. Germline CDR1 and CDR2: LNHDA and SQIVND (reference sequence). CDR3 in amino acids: CASSTLRQVPNLHSGANVLTF. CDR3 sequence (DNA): TGTGCCAGTAGTACGCTCCGACAGGTCCCGAATCTCCACTCTGGGGCCAACGTCCTGACTTTC.

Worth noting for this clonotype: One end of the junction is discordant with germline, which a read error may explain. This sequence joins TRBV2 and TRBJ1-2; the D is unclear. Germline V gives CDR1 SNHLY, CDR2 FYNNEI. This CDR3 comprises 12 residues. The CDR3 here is CASSEMVYGCTF. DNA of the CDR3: TGTGCCAGCAGTGAAATGGTCTATGGCTGCACCTTC. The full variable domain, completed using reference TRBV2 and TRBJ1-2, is EPEVTQTPSHQVTQMGQEVILRCVPISNHLYFYWYRQILGQKVEFLVSFYNNEISEKSEIFDDQFSVERPDGSNFTLKIRSTKLEDSAMYFCASSEMVYGCTFGSGTRLTVV.

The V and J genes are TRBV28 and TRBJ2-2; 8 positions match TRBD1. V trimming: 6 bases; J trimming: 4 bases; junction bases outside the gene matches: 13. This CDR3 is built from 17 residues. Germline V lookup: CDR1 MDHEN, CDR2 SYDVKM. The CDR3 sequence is CASSLARQGNGTGELFF. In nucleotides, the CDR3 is TGTGCCAGCAGCTTGGCCAGACAGGGGAACGGCACCGGGGAGCTGTTTTTT.

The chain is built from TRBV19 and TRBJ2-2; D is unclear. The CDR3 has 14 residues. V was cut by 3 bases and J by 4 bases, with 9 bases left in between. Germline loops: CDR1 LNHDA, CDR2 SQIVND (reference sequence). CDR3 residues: CASSISGSTGELFF. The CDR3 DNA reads TGTGCCAGTAGTATCTCAGGCTCCACCGGGGAGCTGTTTTTT.

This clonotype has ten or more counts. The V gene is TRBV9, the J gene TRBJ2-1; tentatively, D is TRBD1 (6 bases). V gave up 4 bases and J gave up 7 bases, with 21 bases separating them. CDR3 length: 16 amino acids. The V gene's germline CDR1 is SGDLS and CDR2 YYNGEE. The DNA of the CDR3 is TGTGCCAGCAGCCCCGCCCCGACAGGCTTAGGGAATGAGCAGTTCTTC. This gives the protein CASSPAPTGLGNEQFF.

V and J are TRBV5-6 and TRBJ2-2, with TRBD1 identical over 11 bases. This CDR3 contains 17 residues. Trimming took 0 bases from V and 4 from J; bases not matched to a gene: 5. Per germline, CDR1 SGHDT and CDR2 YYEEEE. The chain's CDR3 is CASSLAGTGGGTGELFF. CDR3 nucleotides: TGTGCCAGCAGCTTGGCCGGGACAGGGGGAGGCACCGGGGAGCTGTTTTTT. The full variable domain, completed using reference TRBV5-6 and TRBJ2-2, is DAGVTQSPTHLIKTRGQQVTLRCSPKSGHDTVSWYQQALGQGPQFIFQYYEEEERQRGNFPDRFSGHQFPNYSSELNVNALLLGDSALYLCASSLAGTGGGTGELFFGEGSRLTVL.

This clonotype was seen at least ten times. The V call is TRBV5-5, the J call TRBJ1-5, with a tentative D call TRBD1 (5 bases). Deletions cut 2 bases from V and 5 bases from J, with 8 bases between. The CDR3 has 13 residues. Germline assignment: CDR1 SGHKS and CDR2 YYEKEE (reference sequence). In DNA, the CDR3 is TGTGCCAGCAGCTTAACGACAGATCAGCCCCAGCATTTT. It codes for CASSLTTDQPQHF.

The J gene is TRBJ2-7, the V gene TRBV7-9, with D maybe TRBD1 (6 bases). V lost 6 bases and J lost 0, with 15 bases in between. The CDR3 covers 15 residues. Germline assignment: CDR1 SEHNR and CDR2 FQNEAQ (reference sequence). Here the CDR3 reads CASRPLGANSYEQYF. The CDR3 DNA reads TGTGCCAGCAGACCCCTGGGGGCGAACTCCTACGAGCAGTACTTC.

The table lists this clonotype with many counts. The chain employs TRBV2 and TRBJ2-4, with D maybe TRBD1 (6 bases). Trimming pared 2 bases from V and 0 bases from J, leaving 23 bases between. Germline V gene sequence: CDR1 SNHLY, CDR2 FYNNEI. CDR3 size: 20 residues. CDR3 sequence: CASSERVGGQYRLAKNIQYF. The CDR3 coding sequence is TGTGCCAGCAGTGAAAGAGTAGGGGGACAATACAGACTAGCCAAAAACATTCAGTACTTC.

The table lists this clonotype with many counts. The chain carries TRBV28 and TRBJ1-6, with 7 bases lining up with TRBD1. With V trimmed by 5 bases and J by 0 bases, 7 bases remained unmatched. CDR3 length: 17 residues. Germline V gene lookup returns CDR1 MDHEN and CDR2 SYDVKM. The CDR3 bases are TGTGCCAGCAGTCCACAGGGGCGAAGCTCCTATAATTCACCCCTCCACTTT. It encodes CASSPQGRSSYNSPLHF.

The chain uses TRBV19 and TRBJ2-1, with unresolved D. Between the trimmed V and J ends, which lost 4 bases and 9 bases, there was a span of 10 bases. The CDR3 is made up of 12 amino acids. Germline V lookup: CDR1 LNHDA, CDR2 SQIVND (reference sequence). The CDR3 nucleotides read TGTGCCAGTAGTACACAATATGGTGAGCAGTTCTTC. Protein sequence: CASSTQYGEQFF.

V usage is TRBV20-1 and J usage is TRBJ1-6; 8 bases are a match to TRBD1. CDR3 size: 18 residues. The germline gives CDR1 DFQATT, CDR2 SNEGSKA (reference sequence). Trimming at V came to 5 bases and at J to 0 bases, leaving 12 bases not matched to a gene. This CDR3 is CSAGQGQAEFSYNSPLHF. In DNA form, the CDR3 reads TGCAGTGCTGGACAGGGACAGGCCGAATTCTCCTATAATTCACCCCTCCACTTT.

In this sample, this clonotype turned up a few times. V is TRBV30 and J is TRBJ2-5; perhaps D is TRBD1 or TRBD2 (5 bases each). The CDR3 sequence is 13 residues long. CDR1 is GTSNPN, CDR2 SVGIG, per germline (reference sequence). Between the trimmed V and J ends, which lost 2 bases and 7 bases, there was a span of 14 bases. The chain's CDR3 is CAWSRGQGVTQYF. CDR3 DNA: TGTGCCTGGAGTCGCGGGCAGGGCGTGACCCAGTACTTC.